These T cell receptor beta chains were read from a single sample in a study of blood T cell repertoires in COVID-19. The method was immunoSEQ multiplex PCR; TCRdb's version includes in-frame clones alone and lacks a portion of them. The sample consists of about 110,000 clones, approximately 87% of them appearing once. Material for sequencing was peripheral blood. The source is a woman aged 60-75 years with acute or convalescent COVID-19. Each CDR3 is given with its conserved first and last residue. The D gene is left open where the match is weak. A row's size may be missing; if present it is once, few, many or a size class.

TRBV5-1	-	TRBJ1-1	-	TGCGCCAGCAGCTTGATTGGCCCCCCCACGGAGGCTTTCTTT	CASSLIGPPTEAFF
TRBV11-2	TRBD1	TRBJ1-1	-	TGTGCCAGCAGCTTGACAGGGGGTTATGCTTTCTTT	CASSLTGGYAFF
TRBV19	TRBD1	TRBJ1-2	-	TGTGCCAGTAGTGTCCGAGGGACAGGCTATGGCTACACCTTC	CASSVRGTGYGYTF
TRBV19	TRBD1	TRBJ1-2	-	TGTGCCAGTCAGGACAGGGGGCTTGCTAACTATGGCTACACCTTC	CASQDRGLANYGYTF
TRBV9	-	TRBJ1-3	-	TGTGCCAGCAGCGTGGACAGCTGGCGAAACACCATATATTTT	CASSVDSWRNTIYF
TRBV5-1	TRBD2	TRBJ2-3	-	TGCGCCAGCAGTCAGGCTCGCGCGGGGGCAGATACGCAGTATTTT	CASSQARAGADTQYF
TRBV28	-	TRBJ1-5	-	TGTGCCAGCAGTCCGAAGGGGTGGTGGAGCAATCAGCCCCAGCATTTT	CASSPKGWWSNQPQHF
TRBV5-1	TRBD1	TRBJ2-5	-	TGCGCCAGCAGCCTTAAAACAGGGGACCAAGAGACCCAGTACTTC	CASSLKTGDQETQYF
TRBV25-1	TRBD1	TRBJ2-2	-	TGTGCCAGCACACATCACCGGGACAGTATAAGGTATCCCGGGGAGCTGTTTTTT	CASTHHRDSIRYPGELFF
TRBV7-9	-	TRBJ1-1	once	TGTGCCGCGTCGGGCGGGCAACGAACTGAAGCTTTCTTT	CAASGGQRTEAFF
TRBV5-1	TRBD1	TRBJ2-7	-	TGCGCCAGCAGCTACTCTCGGGACAGAGGCTCCGAGCAGTACTTC	CASSYSRDRGSEQYF